Listed below are T cell receptor beta chains from one sample, sequenced in a study of cytomegalovirus exposure and HLA in healthy donors. Assay: immunoSEQ multiplex PCR; the TCRdb copy retains only in-frame clones and omits some. The sample includes 90,000 to 100,000 clones, about two thirds of them seen just once. Sequencing input: PBMCs. The receptors originated from a man over 45 in good health and CMV-seronegative. Both conserved end residues are part of each CDR3. D genes are given only for firm matches. Size is stated for part of the rows, as once, few or many counts, or as a class when the clone is expanded.

j_gene: TRBJ1-2
d_gene: NA
v_gene: TRBV5-4
abundance: NA
CDR3aa: CASSLDPGTSNYGYTF
CDR3nt: TGTGCCAGCAGCTTAGATCCCGGGACTTCTAACTATGGCTACACCTTC

j_gene: TRBJ2-7
d_gene: TRBD1
v_gene: TRBV5-6
abundance: few
CDR3aa: CASSSRDRGPYEQYF
CDR3nt: TGTGCCAGCAGCTCCCGTGACAGGGGCCCGTACGAGCAGTACTTC

j_gene: TRBJ2-1
d_gene: NA
v_gene: TRBV7-3
abundance: NA
CDR3aa: CASSLGVDREQFF
CDR3nt: TGTGCCAGCAGCTTGGGAGTAGATCGTGAGCAGTTCTTC

j_gene: TRBJ1-1
d_gene: TRBD1
v_gene: TRBV5-1
abundance: NA
CDR3aa: CASSWGQGHTLGEAFF
CDR3nt: TGCGCCAGCAGCTGGGGACAGGGGCACACTCTTGGGGAAGCTTTCTTT

j_gene: TRBJ2-5
d_gene: NA
v_gene: TRBV6-6
abundance: NA
CDR3aa: CASTSGIETQYF
CDR3nt: TGTGCCAGCACTTCCGGGATTGAGACCCAGTACTTC

j_gene: TRBJ2-3
d_gene: NA
v_gene: TRBV19
abundance: NA
CDR3aa: CASSPSSHRTQYF
CDR3nt: TGTGCCAGTAGTCCCTCGTCCCATCGGACGCAGTATTTT

j_gene: TRBJ2-7
d_gene: TRBD1
v_gene: TRBV7-9
abundance: NA
CDR3aa: CASSARGQGANEQYF
CDR3nt: TGTGCCAGCAGCGCCCGAGGACAGGGGGCTAACGAGCAGTACTTC

j_gene: TRBJ1-3
d_gene: NA
v_gene: TRBV5-1
abundance: NA
CDR3aa: CASSALSGYGNTIYF
CDR3nt: TGCGCCAGCAGCGCTCTATCAGGGTATGGAAACACCATATATTTT

j_gene: TRBJ2-5
d_gene: TRBD1
v_gene: TRBV5-4
abundance: NA
CDR3aa: CASSSMDRGGQETQYF
CDR3nt: TGTGCCAGCAGTTCAATGGACAGGGGTGGTCAAGAGACCCAGTACTTC

j_gene: TRBJ2-1
d_gene: TRBD2
v_gene: TRBV5-4
abundance: NA
CDR3aa: CASSLGSGGARNNEQFF
CDR3nt: TGTGCCAGCAGCTTGGGTAGCGGGGGGGCCCGCAACAATGAGCAGTTCTTC

j_gene: TRBJ2-5
d_gene: NA
v_gene: TRBV19
abundance: NA
CDR3aa: CASSIGLPGETQYF
CDR3nt: TGTGCCAGTAGTATCGGCCTACCAGGAGAGACCCAGTACTTC

j_gene: TRBJ1-1
d_gene: NA
v_gene: TRBV29-1
abundance: few
CDR3aa: CSVQFPGHGTEAFF
CDR3nt: TGCAGCGTCCAATTCCCGGGACACGGGACTGAAGCTTTCTTT

j_gene: TRBJ1-4
d_gene: TRBD1
v_gene: TRBV15
abundance: NA
CDR3aa: CAASRGPGDRINEKLFF
CDR3nt: TGTGCCGCCAGCAGAGGCCCGGGGGACAGGATTAATGAAAAACTGTTTTTT

j_gene: TRBJ1-3
d_gene: NA
v_gene: TRBV19
abundance: NA
CDR3aa: CATAVGVYSGNTIYF
CDR3nt: TGTGCCACTGCGGTAGGAGTGTACTCTGGAAACACCATATATTTT

j_gene: TRBJ2-5
d_gene: NA
v_gene: TRBV9
abundance: NA
CDR3aa: CASSVDPDEGETQYF
CDR3nt: TGTGCCAGCAGCGTAGACCCGGACGAGGGAGAGACCCAGTACTTC

j_gene: TRBJ1-2
d_gene: TRBD1
v_gene: TRBV5-4
abundance: NA
CDR3aa: CASSSPQGNYGYTF
CDR3nt: TGTGCCAGCAGCTCTCCACAGGGGAACTATGGCTACACCTTC

j_gene: TRBJ1-6
d_gene: NA
v_gene: TRBV30
abundance: NA
CDR3aa: CASPGVANSPLHF
CDR3nt: TGTGCCTCTCCGGGGGTAGCTAATTCACCCCTCCACTTT

j_gene: TRBJ2-3
d_gene: TRBD2
v_gene: TRBV7-3
abundance: NA
CDR3aa: CASSYSGRGTDTQYF
CDR3nt: TGTGCCAGCAGCTATAGCGGGAGGGGCACAGATACGCAGTATTTT

j_gene: TRBJ1-1
d_gene: NA
v_gene: TRBV21-1
abundance: NA
CDR3aa: CASSKDPQGRGNTEAFF
CDR3nt: TGTGCCAGCAGCAAAGATCCACAGGGGCGGGGAAACACTGAAGCTTTCTTT

j_gene: TRBJ2-5
d_gene: NA
v_gene: TRBV2
abundance: NA
CDR3aa: CASSVLSRGETQYF
CDR3nt: TGTGCCAGCAGCGTACTCTCTAGGGGAGAGACCCAGTACTTC

j_gene: TRBJ1-5
d_gene: NA
v_gene: TRBV6-6
abundance: NA
CDR3aa: CASWRGGQPQHF
CDR3nt: TGTGCCAGCTGGAGGGGAGGTCAGCCCCAGCATTTT

j_gene: TRBJ1-1
d_gene: NA
v_gene: TRBV11-3
abundance: few
CDR3aa: CASSPMTALSNTEAFF
CDR3nt: TGTGCCAGCAGCCCAATGACAGCTTTGTCTAACACTGAAGCTTTCTTT

j_gene: TRBJ2-1
d_gene: NA
v_gene: TRBV7-2
abundance: few
CDR3aa: CASSLGSSYNEQFF
CDR3nt: TGTGCCAGCAGCTTAGGGAGCTCCTACAATGAGCAGTTCTTC

j_gene: TRBJ1-5
d_gene: TRBD1
v_gene: TRBV4-1
abundance: few
CDR3aa: CASSNLGQGHQPQHF
CDR3nt: TGCGCCAGCAGCAACCTAGGACAGGGGCATCAGCCCCAGCATTTT

j_gene: TRBJ1-3
d_gene: NA
v_gene: TRBV7-2
abundance: NA
CDR3aa: CASSSDSPGNTIYF
CDR3nt: TGTGCCAGCAGCTCCGACAGCCCTGGAAACACCATATATTTT

j_gene: TRBJ2-1
d_gene: NA
v_gene: TRBV7-3
abundance: NA
CDR3aa: CASSLQGYNWDEQFF
CDR3nt: TGTGCCAGCAGCTTACAGGGGTACAATTGGGATGAGCAGTTCTTC

j_gene: TRBJ2-4
d_gene: NA
v_gene: TRBV29-1
abundance: NA
CDR3aa: CSVEVPPGQRGIQYF
CDR3nt: TGCAGCGTTGAAGTTCCCCCAGGCCAAAGGGGCATTCAGTACTTC

j_gene: TRBJ2-7
d_gene: TRBD1
v_gene: TRBV6-5
abundance: NA
CDR3aa: CASRDWGQGAYEQYF
CDR3nt: TGTGCCAGCAGGGACTGGGGACAGGGGGCCTACGAGCAGTACTTC

j_gene: TRBJ2-6
d_gene: NA
v_gene: TRBV11-3
abundance: few
CDR3aa: CASSLSVLASWANVLTF
CDR3nt: TGTGCCAGCAGCTTATCTGTCCTAGCGAGCTGGGCCAACGTCCTGACTTTC

j_gene: TRBJ2-2
d_gene: NA
v_gene: TRBV4-3
abundance: NA
CDR3aa: CASSRSRPGHSNTGELFF
CDR3nt: TGCGCCAGCAGCCGAAGCCGCCCGGGACACTCGAACACCGGGGAGCTGTTTTTT

j_gene: TRBJ1-2
d_gene: NA
v_gene: TRBV20-1
abundance: NA
CDR3aa: CSAPRNYGYTF
CDR3nt: TGCAGTGCTCCCAGGAACTATGGCTACACCTTC

j_gene: TRBJ1-2
d_gene: NA
v_gene: TRBV2
abundance: once
CDR3aa: CASSGESDNYGYTF
CDR3nt: TGTGCCAGCAGCGGGGAGAGCGATAACTATGGCTACACCTTC

j_gene: TRBJ1-1
d_gene: NA
v_gene: TRBV14
abundance: few
CDR3aa: CASSPSDTLGNTEAFF
CDR3nt: TGTGCCAGCAGCCCCTCGGACACGCTGGGGAACACTGAAGCTTTCTTT

j_gene: TRBJ2-2
d_gene: TRBD1
v_gene: TRBV9
abundance: NA
CDR3aa: CASSPPTGTGIGELFF
CDR3nt: TGTGCCAGCAGCCCGCCAACCGGGACAGGGATCGGGGAGCTGTTTTTT

j_gene: TRBJ1-1
d_gene: TRBD1
v_gene: TRBV6-5
abundance: NA
CDR3aa: CASRNTGGSPTEAFF
CDR3nt: TGTGCCAGCAGAAATACAGGGGGCTCTCCGACTGAAGCTTTCTTT

j_gene: TRBJ2-5
d_gene: NA
v_gene: TRBV14
abundance: NA
CDR3aa: CASSQSGWTQYF
CDR3nt: TGTGCCAGCAGCCAGTCGGGATGGACCCAGTACTTC

j_gene: TRBJ2-2
d_gene: TRBD1
v_gene: TRBV29-1
abundance: NA
CDR3aa: CSARGQGHGELFF
CDR3nt: TGCAGCGCCAGGGGACAGGGTCACGGGGAGCTGTTTTTT

j_gene: TRBJ1-4
d_gene: TRBD1
v_gene: TRBV5-1
abundance: NA
CDR3aa: CASSARGTGDEKLFF
CDR3nt: TGCGCCAGCAGCGCCCGTGGGACAGGGGATGAAAAACTGTTTTTT

j_gene: TRBJ1-2
d_gene: TRBD1
v_gene: TRBV2
abundance: NA
CDR3aa: CASRGDRLFYGYTF
CDR3nt: TGTGCCAGCAGGGGGGACAGGCTCTTCTATGGCTACACCTTC

j_gene: TRBJ2-3
d_gene: NA
v_gene: TRBV5-4
abundance: NA
CDR3aa: CASSGSGFTDTQYF
CDR3nt: TGTGCCAGCAGCGGAAGCGGGTTCACAGATACGCAGTATTTT

j_gene: TRBJ1-5
d_gene: TRBD1
v_gene: TRBV28
abundance: NA
CDR3aa: CASQTGGAGQPQHF
CDR3nt: TGTGCCAGCCAAACAGGGGGCGCTGGACAGCCCCAGCATTTT

j_gene: TRBJ1-2
d_gene: NA
v_gene: TRBV7-2
abundance: NA
CDR3aa: CASSPFQPGNYGYTF
CDR3nt: TGTGCCAGCAGCCCCTTTCAGCCAGGGAACTATGGCTACACCTTC

j_gene: TRBJ1-2
d_gene: NA
v_gene: TRBV2
abundance: NA
CDR3aa: CASRPTSNAGGYTF
CDR3nt: TGTGCCAGCAGGCCCACAAGTAATGCAGGAGGCTACACCTTC

j_gene: TRBJ1-1
d_gene: NA
v_gene: TRBV18
abundance: NA
CDR3aa: CASSPTRAAAGDGTEAFF
CDR3nt: TGTGCCAGCTCACCCACGCGAGCCGCAGCAGGGGATGGGACTGAAGCTTTCTTT

j_gene: TRBJ1-1
d_gene: NA
v_gene: TRBV10-3
abundance: many
CDR3aa: CAIRVGQEAFF
CDR3nt: TGTGCCATCAGGGTCGGTCAAGAAGCTTTCTTT

j_gene: TRBJ1-6
d_gene: NA
v_gene: TRBV25-1
abundance: few
CDR3aa: CASSESRVSPLHF
CDR3nt: TGTGCCAGCAGTGAATCCCGAGTTTCACCCCTCCACTTT

j_gene: TRBJ1-3
d_gene: NA
v_gene: TRBV4-1
abundance: NA
CDR3aa: CASSQDQAFRAGNTIYF
CDR3nt: TGCGCCAGCAGCCAAGATCAGGCATTCAGGGCTGGAAACACCATATATTTT

j_gene: TRBJ2-1
d_gene: TRBD2
v_gene: TRBV10-3
abundance: NA
CDR3aa: CAISVLRGLAEDNEQFF
CDR3nt: TGTGCCATCAGTGTCCTACGTGGACTAGCGGAAGACAATGAGCAGTTCTTC

j_gene: TRBJ2-7
d_gene: TRBD1
v_gene: TRBV4-3
abundance: once
CDR3aa: CASSLRQGSSYEQYF
CDR3nt: TGCGCCAGCAGCCTCCGACAGGGAAGCTCCTACGAGCAGTACTTC

j_gene: TRBJ2-3
d_gene: NA
v_gene: TRBV6-4
abundance: few
CDR3aa: CASSDSAGSTDTQYF
CDR3nt: TGTGCCAGCAGTGACTCGGCGGGGTCCACAGATACGCAGTATTTT

j_gene: TRBJ2-3
d_gene: TRBD2
v_gene: TRBV6-5
abundance: NA
CDR3aa: CASRGTSGGNTQYF
CDR3nt: TGTGCCAGCAGGGGGACTAGCGGGGGGAATACGCAGTATTTT

j_gene: TRBJ2-1
d_gene: TRBD2
v_gene: TRBV6-1
abundance: NA
CDR3aa: CASSEDPSGIEQFF
CDR3nt: TGTGCCAGCAGTGAAGATCCTAGCGGGATAGAGCAGTTCTTC

j_gene: TRBJ1-4
d_gene: NA
v_gene: TRBV30
abundance: NA
CDR3aa: CAWSVGGSEKLFF
CDR3nt: TGTGCCTGGAGTGTGGGTGGGAGTGAAAAACTGTTTTTT

j_gene: TRBJ2-5
d_gene: TRBD1
v_gene: TRBV7-7
abundance: NA
CDR3aa: CASSVGGQGKTQYF
CDR3nt: TGTGCTAGCAGCGTAGGGGGACAGGGAAAGACCCAGTACTTC

j_gene: TRBJ2-5
d_gene: NA
v_gene: TRBV30
abundance: once
CDR3aa: CAWRDPGFQETQYF
CDR3nt: TGTGCCTGGAGGGATCCGGGGTTCCAAGAGACCCAGTACTTC

j_gene: TRBJ1-6
d_gene: NA
v_gene: TRBV6-5
abundance: NA
CDR3aa: CASSRRLVGRSPLHF
CDR3nt: TGTGCCAGCAGCAGACGTTTAGTGGGGAGGTCACCCCTCCACTTT

j_gene: TRBJ2-7
d_gene: NA
v_gene: TRBV6-5
abundance: NA
CDR3aa: CASSYSPMSSYEQYF
CDR3nt: TGTGCCAGCAGTTACTCCCCTATGAGCTCCTACGAGCAGTACTTC

j_gene: TRBJ1-4
d_gene: TRBD1
v_gene: TRBV7-9
abundance: NA
CDR3aa: CASSLGRGREKLFF
CDR3nt: TGTGCCAGCAGCTTAGGGAGGGGGCGCGAAAAACTGTTTTTT

j_gene: TRBJ2-1
d_gene: TRBD2
v_gene: TRBV29-1
abundance: NA
CDR3aa: CSVDSLLAGVSNEQFF
CDR3nt: TGCAGCGTTGATTCCCTACTAGCGGGAGTTTCCAATGAGCAGTTCTTC